These 17 T cell receptor beta chains originate from one sample sequenced in a study of chemoradiotherapy in HPV16-positive cancers (dated 2022 in TCRdb). The library was prepared using the immunoSEQ multiplex PCR assay. TCRdb re-hosts the immuneACCESS table, in-frame sequences only. Its copies lack some clones; in the studies checked, an unresolved V gene accounts for under half of them, and the cause for the rest is not known. The sample profile shows under 6,000 clones; more than 70% of them were found once. Roughly 35% of the sample comes from the top ten. The sample was gathered from a patient who underwent chemoradiotherapy. These receptor sequences come from a human donor with HPV-associated anogenital cancer.

V usage is TRBV7-2 and J usage is TRBJ1-4; D is possibly TRBD1 (5 bases). Trimming cost V 2 bases and J 1 base, with 11 bases left between them. Per germline, CDR1 SGHTA and CDR2 FQGNSA. The CDR3 runs 16 residues. CDR3 protein: CASSLQGRVTNEKLFF. In nucleotides, the CDR3 is TGTGCCAGCAGCTTACAGGGCAGGGTAACTAATGAAAAACTGTTTTTT.

The rearrangement uses TRBV7-9 and TRBJ2-7; 11 positions agree with TRBD1. J was trimmed by 2 bases and V by 3 bases; bases with no gene match: 3. Germline loops: CDR1 SEHNR, CDR2 FQNEAQ (reference sequence). The CDR3 loop spans 15 amino acids. The CDR3 spells CASSFGTGGAYEQYF. As DNA, the CDR3 is TGTGCCAGCAGCTTTGGGACAGGGGGGGCCTACGAGCAGTACTTC.

The chain has TRBV11-3 and TRBJ2-1, with 8 positions matching TRBD2. The germline CDR1 and CDR2 sequences are SGHNT and YENEEA. V dropped 0 bases and J dropped 2; count of bases not matched to a gene: 12. The CDR3 has 19 amino acids. In DNA, the CDR3 is TGTGCCAGCAGCTTAGATTGGCTAGCGGGCCGTTTAGCCTACAATGAGCAGTTCTTC. Translating it yields CASSLDWLAGRLAYNEQFF.

This chain connects TRBV28 to TRBJ1-3; D not resolved. Trimming removed 3 bases at V and 0 bases at J, with 6 bases between. This CDR3 contains 14 residues. From germline, CDR1 is MDHEN and CDR2 SYDVKM. CDR3 sequence (DNA): TGTGCCAGCAGTTTGTGGACCTCTGGAAACACCATATATTTT. Translating gives CASSLWTSGNTIYF.

This chain joins TRBV19 and TRBJ1-4; the match to TRBD1 covers 8 bases. V lost 7 bases to trimming and J lost 3 bases; unmatched junction nucleotides: 10. Germline V gives CDR1 LNHDA, CDR2 SQIVND (reference sequence). The CDR3 has 16 residues. The CDR3 protein is CASTLTGVGANEKLFF. The CDR3 region has the DNA TGTGCCAGTACCCTGACAGGGGTAGGGGCTAATGAAAAACTGTTTTTT. The complete variable domain, with remaining parts taken from reference TRBV19 and TRBJ1-4, reads DGGITQSPKYLFRKEGQNVTLSCEQNLNHDAMYWYRQDPGQGLRLIYYSQIVNDFQKGDIAEGYSVSREKKESFPLTVTSAQKNPTAFYLCASTLTGVGANEKLFFGSGTQLSVL.

The chain links TRBV10-3 to TRBJ2-7, with 9 bases matching TRBD1. The CDR3 is 14 residues long. Germline assignment: CDR1 ENHRY and CDR2 SYGVKD. J lost 3 bases, V lost 3 bases, and 3 bases had no gene match. This chain's CDR3 is CAISDRDRDYEQYF. DNA of the CDR3: TGTGCCATCAGTGACCGGGACAGGGACTACGAGCAGTACTTC.

V usage is TRBV7-9 and J usage is TRBJ1-5; D remains ambiguous. Germline CDR1 and CDR2: SEHNR and FQNEAQ (reference sequence). This CDR3 region has 13 residues. The V end was cut by 2 bases, the J end by 2 bases, with 4 bases between. The CDR3 loop is CASSLTGNQPQHF. The CDR3 region has the DNA TGTGCCAGCAGCTTAACGGGCAATCAGCCCCAGCATTTT.

J is TRBJ2-7 and V is TRBV18; D gene uncertain. The CDR3 has 15 amino acids. Germline CDR1 is KGHSH and CDR2 is LQKENI. V was pared by 2 bases and J by 2 bases, with 13 bases between. The CDR3 DNA reads as TGTGCCAGCTCACCAGAGGCCAGCTCGACCTACGAGCAGTACTTC. Its protein product is CASSPEASSTYEQYF.

The chain carries TRBV7-2 and TRBJ1-4, with D unresolved. Germline values: CDR1 SGHTA, CDR2 FQGNSA. There are 15 residues in the CDR3. Trimming pared 0 bases from V and 5 bases from J, leaving 10 bases between. The CDR3 sequence is CASSLAPGLNEKLFF. CDR3 sequence (DNA): TGTGCCAGCAGCTTAGCCCCAGGCCTAAATGAAAAACTGTTTTTT. The complete variable domain, with remaining parts taken from reference TRBV7-2 and TRBJ1-4, reads GAGVSQSPSNKVTEKGKDVELRCDPISGHTALYWYRQSLGQGLEFLIYFQGNSAPDKSGLPSDRFSAERTGGSVSTLTIQRTQQEDSAVYLCASSLAPGLNEKLFFGSGTQLSVL.

V and J are TRBV10-3 and TRBJ2-7, with a tentative D call TRBD1 (6 bases). The V gene lost 3 bases and the J gene lost 2 bases, with 11 bases spanning the gap. The CDR3 is made up of 14 amino acids. Germline loops: CDR1 ENHRY, CDR2 SYGVKD. The CDR3 DNA reads as TGTGCCATCAGTGAAACGACAGGTACCTACGAGCAGTACTTC. Its translation is CAISETTGTYEQYF.

This chain uses TRBV7-3 with TRBJ1-2; the match to TRBD1 covers 8 bases. V was clipped by 5 bases and J by 0 bases; unmatched bases: 2. This CDR3 spans 14 amino acids. Looked up from germline, CDR1 is SGHTA and CDR2 is FQGTGA. CDR3 DNA sequence: TGTGCCAGCAGCCCGACAGGGGCTAACTATGGCTACACCTTC. Protein sequence: CASSPTGANYGYTF.

This clone was observed once. The chain uses TRBV11-2 and TRBJ2-7; no firm D call. Trimming stripped 0 bases from V and 3 bases from J, with 3 bases between. Germline CDR1 reads SGHAT; CDR2 reads FQNNGV. The CDR3 loop spans 12 amino acids. CDR3 in DNA: TGTGCCAGCAGCTTAGAAGTCTACGAGCAGTACTTC. The encoded protein is CASSLEVYEQYF.

The DNA for the CDR3 is TGTGCCAGCAGCCCGACAGGGGTTCATGGGGCCAACGTCCTGACTTTC. Translated: CASSPTGVHGANVLTF. This sequence joins TRBV7-6 and TRBJ2-6; TRBD1 aligns across 8 bases. Germline assignment: CDR1 SGHVS and CDR2 FNYEAQ. V was clipped by 5 bases and J by 3 bases; unmatched bases: 6. This CDR3 has 16 residues.

This chain uses TRBV11-3 with TRBJ1-2, with 8 bases fitting TRBD1. V trimming: 5 bases; J trimming: 5 bases; junction bases outside the gene matches: 4. Germline V gene sequence: CDR1 SGHNT, CDR2 YENEEA. CDR3 length: 13 residues. CDR3 loop: CASSLDRVYGYTF. DNA for the CDR3: TGTGCCAGCAGCCTGGACAGGGTGTATGGCTACACCTTC. The entire variable domain, with the rest obtained from reference TRBV11-3 and TRBJ1-2, is as follows: EAGVVQSPRYKIIEKKQPVAFWCNPISGHNTLYWYLQNLGQGPELLIRYENEEAVDDSQLPKDRFSAERLKGVDSTLKIQPAELGDSAVYLCASSLDRVYGYTFGSGTRLTVV.

The rearrangement joins TRBV9 to TRBJ1-6; D is unresolved. In germline, CDR1 is SGDLS, CDR2 YYNGEE. Trimming removed 2 bases at V and 5 bases at J, with 5 bases between. There are 13 residues in the CDR3. CDR3 coding DNA: TGTGCCAGCAGCGTCCGGGATAATTCACCCCTCCACTTT. Residues: CASSVRDNSPLHF.

The V gene is TRBV28, the J gene TRBJ2-7; TRBD2 aligns across 8 bases. The CDR3 is made up of 16 amino acids. The germline V gene has CDR1 MDHEN and CDR2 SYDVKM. Trimming cost V 6 bases and J 6 bases; bases outside gene matches: 16. In DNA form, the CDR3 reads TGTGCCAGCAGGGGCACAGTAGCGGGAAACTCGGGCGAGCAGTACTTC. Its translation: CASRGTVAGNSGEQYF. The variable domain in full, with the rest retrieved from reference TRBV28 and TRBJ2-7, is DVKVTQSSRYLVKRTGEKVFLECVQDMDHENMFWYRQDPGLGLRLIYFSYDVKMKEKGDIPEGYSVSREKKERFSLILESASTNQTSMYLCASRGTVAGNSGEQYFGPGTRLTVT.

The V and J genes are TRBV7-2 and TRBJ1-3; weak D call: TRBD1 (5 bases). Trimming left V 1 base short and J 10 bases short, with 17 bases between. The CDR3 is 15 residues long. The germline V gene encodes CDR1 SGHTA and CDR2 FQGNSA. Here the CDR3 DNA reads TGTGCCAGCAGCTTAGGGCAGGGTGGTTGGTCGACCATATATTTT. This sequence encodes CASSLGQGGWSTIYF.